The 7 T cell receptor beta chains in this list originate from one sample, sequenced in a study of identical twins. TCRdb processed the 5' RACE reads anew with MiXCR; each CDR3 protein has one entry. The table lists some 440,000 distinct CDR3 sequences, 20% to 25% of them singletons. A further study also used this sample, focusing on T cells expressing NK-cell markers.

Material for sequencing was CD4+ T cells sorted from blood. The receptors originated from a woman between 18 and 30 years old in good health.

The gene calls are TRBV5-6 and TRBJ1-1; 8 bases are a match to TRBD1. V was clipped by 4 bases and J by 6 bases; unmatched bases: 14. This CDR3 is built from 16 residues. Germline CDR1 is SGHDT and CDR2 is YYEEEE. The CDR3 spells CASSAAASGGVSEAFF. The CDR3 DNA reads TGTGCCAGCAGCGCGGCGGCGTCAGGGGGCGTGTCTGAAGCTTTCTTT.

V gene TRBV9 combines with J gene TRBJ1-6; 7 bases map to TRBD1. CDR1 is SGDLS and CDR2 is YYNGEE in the germline V gene. Trimming at V came to 3 bases and at J to 10 bases, leaving 10 bases not matched to a gene. The CDR3 loop spans 15 amino acids. The DNA of the CDR3 is TGTGCCAGCAGCGCCTCGACAGGGAGAGAGTCACCCCTCCACTTT. Translated: CASSASTGRESPLHF.

V is TRBV2 and J is TRBJ1-1; TRBD1 aligns across 9 bases. The CDR3 sequence is 13 residues long. Trimming at V came to 3 bases and at J to 11 bases, leaving 7 bases not matched to a gene. The germline gives CDR1 SNHLY, CDR2 FYNNEI. The CDR3 nucleotides are TGTGCCAGCAGTGAGACGGACAGGGGAGAGGCTTTCTTT. Translated: CASSETDRGEAFF.

This clonotype was counted a few times. The rearrangement uses TRBV10-3 and TRBJ2-6; D gene unclear. V lost 7 bases, J lost 0 bases, and 4 bases lay in between. Per the germline V gene, CDR1 is ENHRY and CDR2 is SYGVKD. The CDR3 covers 13 residues. In nucleotides, the CDR3 is TGTGCCATCACCGACTCTGGGGCCAACGTCCTGACTTTC. Translating it yields CAITDSGANVLTF.

This clonotype was counted a few times. The rearrangement links TRBV14 to TRBJ1-6; D is ambiguous. The CDR3 consists of 14 residues. Germline values: CDR1 SGHDN, CDR2 FVKESK. Trimming shortened V by 1 base and J by 8 bases, and 9 bases separated the two germline ends. Written as DNA, the CDR3 is TGTGCCAGCAGCCAAGCTCTGGGTTATTCACCCCTCCACTTT. This encodes CASSQALGYSPLHF.

This clonotype was seen a handful of times. The chain has TRBV20-1 and TRBJ1-1; no reliable D call. The CDR3 contains 14 residues. Trimming pared 3 bases from V and 0 bases from J, leaving 11 bases between. Germline-derived CDR1 and CDR2 are DFQATT and SNEGSKA (reference sequence). The CDR3 DNA reads TGCAGTGCTAGCTCGGGTTACATGAACACTGAAGCTTTCTTT. Its protein is CSASSGYMNTEAFF.

This clonotype was seen a handful of times. The V call is TRBV10-3, the J call TRBJ2-1; 13 nucleotides line up with TRBD2. Trimming took 2 bases from V and 7 from J; bases not matched to a gene: 8. The length of the CDR3 is 17 residues. Germline CDR1 is ENHRY and CDR2 is SYGVKD. The CDR3 here is CAISETTSGRLGNEQFF. CDR3 coding DNA: TGTGCCATCAGTGAGACGACTAGCGGGAGGTTGGGTAATGAGCAGTTCTTC.